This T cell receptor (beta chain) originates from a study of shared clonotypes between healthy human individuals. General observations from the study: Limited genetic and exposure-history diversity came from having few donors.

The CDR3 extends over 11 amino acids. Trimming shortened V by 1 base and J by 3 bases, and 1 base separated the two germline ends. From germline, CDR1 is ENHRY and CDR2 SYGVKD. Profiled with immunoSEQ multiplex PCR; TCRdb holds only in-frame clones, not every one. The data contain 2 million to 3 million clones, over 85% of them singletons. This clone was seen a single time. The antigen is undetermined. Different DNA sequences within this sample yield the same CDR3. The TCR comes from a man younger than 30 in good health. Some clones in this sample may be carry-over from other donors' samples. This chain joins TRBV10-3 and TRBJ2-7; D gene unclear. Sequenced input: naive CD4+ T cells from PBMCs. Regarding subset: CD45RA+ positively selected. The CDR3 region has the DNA TGTGCCATCAGTGAGTTCTACGAGCAGTACTTC. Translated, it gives CAISEFYEQYF.